Listed here are 27 T cell receptor beta chains from one sample, sequenced in a study of CD8+ T cells in alopecia areata. Peripheral blood, together with lesional scalp punch biopsies, was collected from alopecia areata patients. RNA extraction was followed by reverse transcription into cDNA, which acted as the sequencing template. The data were produced by immunoSEQ multiplex PCR, yet TCRdb's version contains in-frame clones alone and is incomplete. Counted here are thousands of clones, approximately 60% occurring once; the ten biggest clones make up around an eighth. The sequenced sample consisted of skin. The origin of the receptors is a human donor with alopecia areata.

The chain's CDR3 is CASSLDTSYEQYF. The CDR3 DNA sequence: TGCGCCAGCAGCTTGGACACCTCCTACGAGCAGTACTTC. V and J are TRBV5-1 and TRBJ2-7; D is unclear. This CDR3 contains 13 residues. The V end lost 0 bases, the J end lost 0 bases, and 4 bases lay between the germline ends. Germline V gives CDR1 SGHRS, CDR2 YFSETQ. Variable domain in full (rest from reference TRBV5-1 and TRBJ2-7): KAGVTQTPRYLIKTRGQQVTLSCSPISGHRSVSWYQQTPGQGLQFLFEYFSETQRNKGNFPGRFSGRQFSNSRSEMNVSTLELGDSALYLCASSLDTSYEQYFGPGTRLTVT.

This clone was observed a single time. V gene TRBV18 combines with J gene TRBJ2-1; D gene unclear. CDR3 length: 15 residues. Germline-derived CDR1 and CDR2 are KGHSH and LQKENI. Trimming cost V 2 bases and J 0 bases, with 8 bases left between them. The DNA for the CDR3 is TGTGCCAGCTCACCAGGGCAGAACTCCTACAATGAGCAGTTCTTC. Translation: CASSPGQNSYNEQFF.

This clone was counted only a few times. V usage is TRBV28 and J usage is TRBJ2-2; perhaps TRBD1 as D (6 bases). Germline-derived CDR1 and CDR2 are MDHEN and SYDVKM. This CDR3 is 16 amino acids long. V lost 3 bases, J lost 1 base, and 12 bases lay in between. CDR3 loop: CASSLAGTLNTGELFF. The CDR3 nucleotides are TGTGCCAGCAGTTTGGCCGGGACACTGAACACCGGGGAGCTGTTTTTT.

CDR3 coding DNA: TGTGCCAGCATAGGGCAGACTCAGCCCCAGCATTTT. Translated, it gives CASIGQTQPQHF. The V and J genes are TRBV28 and TRBJ1-5; D is unclear. The CDR3 totals 12 residues. CDR1 and CDR2 from the germline V gene are MDHEN and SYDVKM. With 7 bases removed from V and 6 bases from J, the gap between germline ends came to 10 bases.

This clone was seen just once. The chain joins TRBV4-3 to TRBJ2-3; 11 nucleotides agree with TRBD2. Germline CDR1 and CDR2: LGHNA and YSLEER. Germline trimming cut 1 base from V and 10 bases from J; bases unmatched to any gene: 10. The CDR3 spans 16 residues. CDR3 amino acids: CASSQAETSGNFAQYF. The CDR3 region has the DNA TGCGCCAGCAGCCAAGCTGAGACTAGCGGGAACTTTGCGCAGTATTTT.

The CDR3 here is CASSMYSGSNSPLHF. The CDR3, as DNA: TGTGCCAGTAGTATGTATTCGGGGTCTAATTCACCCCTCCACTTT. The V gene is TRBV19, the J gene TRBJ1-6; D remains ambiguous. Germline V gene lookup returns CDR1 LNHDA and CDR2 SQIVND (reference sequence). V gave up 3 bases and J gave up 6 bases, with 12 bases separating them. There are 15 residues in the CDR3.

The chain uses TRBV27 and TRBJ2-7; D is unresolved. The CDR3 extends over 13 amino acids. The germline gives CDR1 MNHEY, CDR2 SMNVEV (reference sequence). The V and J ends lost 10 bases and 6 bases respectively, with 19 bases between them. Here the CDR3 reads CATSTTAALEQYF. The CDR3 DNA is TGTGCCACCTCGACCACGGCGGCCCTCGAGCAGTACTTC.

V is TRBV2 and J is TRBJ2-1, with 8 positions matching TRBD2. The germline CDR1 and CDR2 sequences are SNHLY and FYNNEI. This CDR3 region has 12 residues. V was clipped by 8 bases and J by 9 bases; unmatched bases: 6. The CDR3 DNA sequence: TGTGCCAGCGGCGGGACTAGAGTTGAGCAGTTCTTC. It encodes CASGGTRVEQFF.

The V call is TRBV27, the J call TRBJ1-1; unclear D gene. The germline CDR1 and CDR2 sequences are MNHEY and SMNVEV (reference sequence). CDR3 length: 14 amino acids. The ends were cut back, 0 bases at V and 1 base at J, with 6 bases in the middle. CDR3 in amino acids: CASSLSGPNTEAFF. In DNA, the CDR3 is TGTGCCAGCAGTTTATCCGGGCCGAACACTGAAGCTTTCTTT.

The rearrangement links TRBV5-1 to TRBJ2-1; the D is unclear. Deletions cut 4 bases from V and 0 bases from J, with 11 bases between. The V gene's germline CDR1 is SGHRS and CDR2 YFSETQ. The CDR3 has 15 residues. Here the CDR3 reads CASSPLGYSYNEQFF. The CDR3 DNA is TGCGCCAGCAGCCCGCTGGGGTACTCCTACAATGAGCAGTTCTTC.

This clone was counted only a few times. The chain combines TRBV19 with TRBJ1-1; 12 nucleotides agree with TRBD1. The V segment lost 7 bases and the J segment 4 bases; nucleotides outside the gene matches: 19. Looked up from germline, CDR1 is LNHDA and CDR2 is SQIVND (reference sequence). The CDR3 extends over 19 amino acids. CDR3 sequence reads: CASTLALRDRGPVGTEAFF. The DNA for the CDR3 is TGTGCCAGTACCCTTGCCCTCCGGGACAGGGGGCCCGTTGGCACTGAAGCTTTCTTT.

This clone was counted a single time. The same CDR3 is also encoded by other DNA sequences in this sample. This chain uses TRBV7-7 with TRBJ2-3; weak D call: TRBD2 (5 bases). Germline loops: CDR1 SSHAT, CDR2 FNYEAQ (reference sequence). The CDR3 sequence is 14 residues long. V gave up 0 bases and J gave up 1 base, with 5 bases separating them. CDR3 protein: CASSLAGGTDTQYF. CDR3 coding DNA: TGTGCCAGCAGCTTAGCGGGAGGCACAGATACGCAGTATTTT.

CDR3 in amino acids: CASRGGTYYNEQFF. Written as DNA, the CDR3 is TGTGCCAGTAGGGGAGGGACTTATTACAATGAGCAGTTCTTC. This chain uses TRBV19 with TRBJ2-1; TRBD2 agrees at 7 bases. V lost 6 bases to trimming and J lost 4 bases; unmatched junction nucleotides: 6. Germline loops: CDR1 LNHDA, CDR2 SQIVND (reference sequence). This CDR3 comprises 14 residues.

This clone was seen a handful of times. This sequence joins TRBV11-2 and TRBJ2-2; D tentatively reads TRBD1 or TRBD2 (6 bases each). The CDR3 length is 16 residues. Germline V CDR1 and CDR2: SGHAT, FQNNGV. V gave up 1 base and J gave up 3 bases, with 12 bases separating them. In DNA, the CDR3 is TGTGCCAGCAGCTTAGGAGGGGGAGGTTACACCGGGGAGCTGTTTTTT. Its translation: CASSLGGGGYTGELFF.

The chain is built from TRBV11-2 and TRBJ1-2, with D possibly being TRBD1 (5 bases). The germline gives CDR1 SGHAT, CDR2 FQNNGV. V lost 2 bases, J lost 1 base, and 11 bases lay in between. This CDR3 contains 15 residues. The chain's CDR3 is CASSLRGSYNYGYTF. In nucleotides, the CDR3 is TGTGCCAGCAGCTTAAGGGGCTCATATAACTATGGCTACACCTTC.

The J gene is TRBJ2-2, the V gene TRBV27; no reliable D call. Trimming shortened V by 1 base and J by 4 bases, and 4 bases separated the two germline ends. The CDR3 loop spans 13 amino acids. CDR1 and CDR2 (germline): MNHEY, SMNVEV (reference sequence). The CDR3 is CASSLWVTGELFF. The CDR3 coding sequence is TGTGCCAGCAGTTTATGGGTCACCGGGGAGCTGTTTTTT.

This clone was picked up one time. The chain couples TRBV30 to TRBJ2-6, with D unclear. This CDR3 is 14 amino acids long. The V and J ends lost 5 bases and 2 bases respectively, with 10 bases between them. The germline V gene has CDR1 GTSNPN and CDR2 SVGIG (reference sequence). The CDR3 nucleotides are TGTGCCTGGTCTCTTGAACCTGGGGCCAACGTCCTGACTTTC. It translates to CAWSLEPGANVLTF.

Here the CDR3 DNA reads TGTGCCTGGAGTCGATATGGGGGGGGACGGACGAGCTCTGGAAACACCATATATTTT. It codes for CAWSRYGGGRTSSGNTIYF. V usage is TRBV30 and J usage is TRBJ1-3; perhaps TRBD1 as D (5 bases). Germline CDR1 is GTSNPN and CDR2 is SVGIG (reference sequence). The CDR3 covers 19 residues. Trimming cost V 2 bases and J 0 bases, with 23 bases left between them.

As for this clone: This specimen includes other DNA sequences encoding the same CDR3. The chain carries TRBV7-9 and TRBJ2-1, with TRBD2 matching 9 bases. This CDR3 comprises 11 residues. J gave up 8 bases and V 7 bases, and 0 bases lay outside the gene matches. In germline, CDR1 is SEHNR, CDR2 FQNEAQ (reference sequence). Here the CDR3 reads CASTSGDEQFF. The CDR3, as DNA: TGTGCCAGCACTAGCGGGGATGAGCAGTTCTTC.

For this clone: A far larger clone is off by one base, so a read error is likely. The chain links TRBV5-3 to TRBJ2-7; TRBD2 is a possible D gene (6 bases). Being an ORF, TRBV5-3 has a function that is uncertain. This CDR3 is 13 amino acids long. In DNA form, the CDR3 reads TGTGCCAGCAGCCGGGAGATGACCTACGAGCAGCACTTC. Translated: CASSREMTYEQHF.

V and J are TRBV29-1 and TRBJ2-3; TRBD2 matches at 8 bases. The germline CDR1 and CDR2 sequences are SQVTM and ANQGSEA. V lost 4 bases to trimming and J lost 3 bases; unmatched junction nucleotides: 9. CDR3 length: 15 residues. The CDR3 sequence is CSVGGSGSITDTQYF. The CDR3 DNA reads TGCAGCGTTGGTGGGAGCGGGAGTATAACAGATACGCAGTATTTT.

The J gene is TRBJ2-5, the V gene TRBV10-3; D may be TRBD1 or TRBD2 (5 bases each). The CDR3 is made up of 16 amino acids. The V gene lost 6 bases and the J gene lost 5 bases, with 22 bases spanning the gap. Germline values: CDR1 ENHRY, CDR2 SYGVKD. CDR3 loop: CAISATEIGTEETQYF. CDR3 bases: TGTGCCATCAGCGCAACAGAGATCGGGACGGAGGAGACCCAGTACTTC.

The genes are TRBV11-2 and TRBJ1-4; D gene uncertain. Germline loops: CDR1 SGHAT, CDR2 FQNNGV. V was shortened by 6 bases and J by 7 bases, with 21 bases between the two germline ends. This CDR3 contains 16 residues. The CDR3 reads CASSKPGSSEREKLFF. The CDR3 DNA reads TGTGCCAGCAGTAAACCAGGATCTTCCGAGCGTGAAAAACTGTTTTTT.

The chain has TRBV6-5 and TRBJ2-7, with D possibly matching TRBD2 (5 bases). CDR3 length: 15 residues. Germline loops: CDR1 MNHEY, CDR2 SVGAGI. With 3 bases removed from V and 7 bases from J, the gap between germline ends came to 19 bases. In nucleotides, the CDR3 is TGTGCCAGCAGTTATCAACGGACTGCCCGGGGAGAGCAGTACTTC. Its protein is CASSYQRTARGEQYF.

The rearrangement uses TRBV5-4 and TRBJ1-2; D unresolved. The CDR3 length is 12 residues. The germline gives CDR1 SGHNT, CDR2 YYREEE (reference sequence). V was shortened by 5 bases and J by 8 bases, with 13 bases between the two germline ends. As DNA, the CDR3 is TGTGCCAGCAGTTCGGCCCCGGACGGCTACACCTTC. This translates into CASSSAPDGYTF.

This clone came up a few times. The CDR3 DNA is TGTGCCAGCAGCCATTGGCCGGGGGAGAATCAGCCCCAGCATTTT. It encodes CASSHWPGENQPQHF. This sequence joins TRBV7-9 and TRBJ1-5; possibly TRBD1 for D (5 bases). The CDR3 spans 15 residues. Germline-derived CDR1 and CDR2 are SEHNR and FQNEAQ (reference sequence). Trimming left V 5 bases short and J 4 bases short, with 15 bases between.

Only a few counts were recorded for this clone. The chain uses TRBV7-2 and TRBJ2-5; D is unresolved. CDR3 length: 11 amino acids. CDR1 is SGHTA, CDR2 FQGNSA, per germline. V was clipped by 5 bases and J by 5 bases, with 6 bases between them. The CDR3 loop is CASSVEETQYF. CDR3 nucleotides: TGTGCCAGCAGCGTCGAGGAGACCCAGTACTTC.